This T cell receptor (beta chain) was identified during a study of read filtering for tumor transcriptome and immune sequencing. Study conclusions and caveats: Single-read clonotypes: roughly 80% of IR-seq clonotypes (approximately 4% of reads), about 75% of RNA-seq clonotypes (around 45% of reads). Even smaller IR-seq throughput identified most shared clonotypes. This fraction held mixed bone marrow immune cells after CD138-negative sorting.

From around 440 ng of RNA, a library with molecular barcoded alpha/delta and beta/gamma adaptors was made. TCRdb re-called the reads through MiXCR, storing one row per CDR3 protein. The sample carries about 86,000 distinct CDR3 sequences, around an eighth recorded once. This clonotype has ten or more counts. Its antigen remains unknown. At the time of active disease, bone marrow was collected from every patient. This receptor was taken from a donor at least 40 years old with multiple myeloma. Sequenced input: a population of CD138-negative cells sorted from bone marrow.

The CDR3 DNA sequence: TGCGCCAGCAGCTCGGGACTAGCAGGATCCAATGAGCAGTTCTTC. Protein sequence: CASSSGLAGSNEQFF. The chain links TRBV5-1 to TRBJ2-1, with TRBD2 matching 9 bases. This CDR3 spans 15 amino acids. Germline V gene lookup returns CDR1 SGHRS and CDR2 YFSETQ. Germline trimming cut 3 bases from V and 6 bases from J; bases unmatched to any gene: 7.